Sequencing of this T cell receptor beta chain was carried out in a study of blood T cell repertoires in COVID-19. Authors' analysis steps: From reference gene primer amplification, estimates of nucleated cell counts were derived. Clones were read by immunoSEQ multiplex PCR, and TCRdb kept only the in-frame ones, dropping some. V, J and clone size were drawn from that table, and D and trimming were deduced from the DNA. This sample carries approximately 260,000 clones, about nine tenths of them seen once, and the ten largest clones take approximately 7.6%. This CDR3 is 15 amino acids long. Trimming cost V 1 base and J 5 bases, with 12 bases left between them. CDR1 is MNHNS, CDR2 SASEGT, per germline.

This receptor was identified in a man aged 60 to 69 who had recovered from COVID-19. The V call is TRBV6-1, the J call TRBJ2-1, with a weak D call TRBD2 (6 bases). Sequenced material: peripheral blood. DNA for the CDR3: TGTGCCAGCAGTGAAGTGGCGGGGAAAAACAATGAGCAGTTCTTC. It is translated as CASSEVAGKNNEQFF.